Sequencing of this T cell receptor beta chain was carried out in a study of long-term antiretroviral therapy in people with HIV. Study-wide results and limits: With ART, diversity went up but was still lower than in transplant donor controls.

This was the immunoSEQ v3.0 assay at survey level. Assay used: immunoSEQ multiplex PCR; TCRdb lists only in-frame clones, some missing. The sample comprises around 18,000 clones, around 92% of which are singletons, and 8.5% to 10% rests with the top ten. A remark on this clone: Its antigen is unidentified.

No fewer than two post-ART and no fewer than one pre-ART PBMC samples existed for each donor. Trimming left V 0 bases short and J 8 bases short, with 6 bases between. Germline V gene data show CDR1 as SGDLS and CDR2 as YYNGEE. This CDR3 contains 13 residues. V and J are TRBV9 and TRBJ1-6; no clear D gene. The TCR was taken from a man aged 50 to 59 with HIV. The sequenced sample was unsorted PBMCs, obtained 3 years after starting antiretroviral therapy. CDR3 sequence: CASSVDLDSPLHF. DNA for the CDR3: TGTGCCAGCAGCGTAGACCTCGATTCACCCCTCCACTTT.